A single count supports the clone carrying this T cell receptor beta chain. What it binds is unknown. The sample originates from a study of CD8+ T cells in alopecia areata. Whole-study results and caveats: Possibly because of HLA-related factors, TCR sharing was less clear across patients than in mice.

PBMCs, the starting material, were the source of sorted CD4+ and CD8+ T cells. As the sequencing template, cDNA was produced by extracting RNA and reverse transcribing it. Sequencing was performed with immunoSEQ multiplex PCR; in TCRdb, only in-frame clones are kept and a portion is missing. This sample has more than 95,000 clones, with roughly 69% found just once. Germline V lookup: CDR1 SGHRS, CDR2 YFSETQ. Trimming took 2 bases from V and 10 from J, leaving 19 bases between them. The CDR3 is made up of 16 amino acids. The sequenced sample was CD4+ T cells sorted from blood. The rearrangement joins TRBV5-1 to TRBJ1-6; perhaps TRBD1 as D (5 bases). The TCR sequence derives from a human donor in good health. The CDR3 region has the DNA TGCGCCAGCAGCTTTCAAACGGGGCTGCCAGGATCACCCCTCCACTTT. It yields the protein CASSFQTGLPGSPLHF.